The 26 T cell receptor beta chains reported below all come from one sample, sequenced in a study of blood T cell repertoires in COVID-19 (dated by TCRdb to 2018 to 2020). The receptor library was made with the immunoSEQ multiplex PCR assay. The clones in this table, taken by TCRdb from immuneACCESS, are in-frame only. Not every clone is retained; where verified, under half of the shortfall comes from an unresolved V gene, and the cause of the rest is unknown. The sample table records about 190,000 clones; around nine tenths of these occur just once. The ten top clones hold just under 0.9% of the sample. Material for sequencing was peripheral blood. These receptors all come from a woman under 30 who had recovered from COVID-19.

This sequence joins TRBV19 and TRBJ2-3, with TRBD2 identical over 8 bases. Trimming took 3 bases from V and 0 from J; bases not matched to a gene: 2. Per the germline V gene, CDR1 is LNHDA and CDR2 is SQIVND (reference sequence). The CDR3 sequence is 15 residues long. CDR3 amino acids: CASSISGTSTDTQYF. In DNA, the CDR3 is TGTGCCAGTAGTATTAGCGGGACTAGCACAGATACGCAGTATTTT.

The sample holds one count of this clone. The rearrangement joins TRBV18 to TRBJ2-5; TRBD2 matches 9 bases. Germline V gives CDR1 KGHSH, CDR2 LQKENI. V shed 3 bases, J shed 7 bases, and the junction held 3 bases outside the gene matches. The CDR3 covers 13 residues. CDR3 amino acids: CASSPGLAGTQYF. In DNA form, the CDR3 reads TGTGCCAGCTCACCGGGACTAGCCGGGACCCAGTACTTC. The variable domain in full, completed from reference TRBV18 and TRBJ2-5, reads NAGVMQNPRHLVRRRGQEARLRCSPMKGHSHVYWYRQLPEEGLKFMVYLQKENIIDESGMPKERFSAEFPKEGPSILRIQQVVRGDSAAYFCASSPGLAGTQYFGPGTRLLVL.

The chain combines TRBV5-1 with TRBJ2-7; 13 nucleotides agree with TRBD2. The CDR3 is 17 amino acids. V was pared by 4 bases and J by 0 bases, with 7 bases of the junction left unmatched. CDR1 SGHRS and CDR2 YFSETQ come from the germline V gene. The CDR3, as DNA: TGCGCCAGCAGCACCGGACTAGCGGGAGACATCTCCTACGAGCAGTACTTC. Amino acids: CASSTGLAGDISYEQYF.

The chain recombines TRBV4-3 with TRBJ2-7, with D perhaps matching TRBD2 (6 bases). Germline CDR1 is LGHNA and CDR2 is YSLEER. The CDR3 extends over 15 amino acids. Trimming left V 3 bases short and J 6 bases short, with 18 bases between. CDR3 sequence reads: CASSQTGTANAEQYF. CDR3 DNA sequence: TGCGCCAGCAGCCAGACCGGGACTGCGAACGCCGAGCAGTACTTC.

The chain is built from TRBV2 and TRBJ2-1; 8 positions agree with TRBD2. Unmatched junction bases numbered 3, after V lost 5 bases and J lost 6 bases. Germline V lookup: CDR1 SNHLY, CDR2 FYNNEI. This CDR3 has 13 residues. The CDR3 sequence is CASSMGLGNEQFF. The CDR3 DNA is TGTGCCAGCAGTATGGGACTAGGCAATGAGCAGTTCTTC.

For the CDR3, the DNA is TGTGCCAGCAGCCTCAAAAGAGGAAGTCAAGAGACCCAGTACTTC. It yields the protein CASSLKRGSQETQYF. The J gene is TRBJ2-5, the V gene TRBV7-3; D unresolved. The CDR3 consists of 15 residues. Between the trimmed V and J ends, which lost 5 bases and 2 bases, there was a span of 15 bases. CDR1 SGHTA and CDR2 FQGTGA come from the germline V gene.

The chain couples TRBV28 to TRBJ2-1; D is unclear. V lost 3 bases and J 3 bases, leaving 24 bases between the germline ends. CDR1 and CDR2 from the germline V gene are MDHEN and SYDVKM. The CDR3 covers 19 residues. The CDR3 DNA is TGTGCCAGCAGTTTCTGGCTAGTCTTTATCCCACCAAGCTACAATGAGCAGTTCTTC. Translating it yields CASSFWLVFIPPSYNEQFF.

A few counts support this clone. The chain has TRBV5-1 and TRBJ2-2; 7 bases are shared with TRBD1. The V segment lost 6 bases and the J segment 0 bases; nucleotides outside the gene matches: 2. The germline V gene has CDR1 SGHRS and CDR2 YFSETQ. This CDR3 spans 14 amino acids. The CDR3 region is CASKGQSNTGELFF. CDR3 nucleotide sequence: TGCGCCAGCAAGGGACAGTCGAACACCGGGGAGCTGTTTTTT.

The chain couples TRBV4-2 to TRBJ1-5; possible D gene TRBD1, 6 bases. The V end lost 3 bases, the J end lost 2 bases, and 11 bases lay between the germline ends. The CDR3 is 15 amino acids. Germline CDR1 reads LGHNA; CDR2 reads YNFKEQ. CDR3 sequence: CASSHGRQGNQPQHF. For the CDR3, the DNA is TGTGCCAGCAGCCATGGCAGACAGGGCAATCAGCCCCAGCATTTT.

The chain employs TRBV5-4 and TRBJ2-4, with 9 bases lining up with TRBD1. J lost 1 base, V lost 4 bases, and 6 bases had no gene match. Per germline, CDR1 SGHNT and CDR2 YYREEE (reference sequence). This CDR3 has 16 amino acids. The CDR3 region is CASSRTGDKAKNIQYF. DNA of the CDR3: TGTGCCAGCAGCCGGACAGGGGATAAGGCCAAAAACATTCAGTACTTC.

The chain joins TRBV12-3 or TRBV12-4 to TRBJ1-3; possibly TRBD1 for D (5 bases). V shed 5 bases and J shed 6 bases, with 11 bases lying between them. This CDR3 is built from 13 residues. The CDR3 DNA reads TGTGCCAGCAGTCCCCGGGGGACAAACACCATATATTTT. Translated: CASSPRGTNTIYF.

The rearrangement joins TRBV28 to TRBJ2-3; TRBD2 matches 9 bases. Trimming at V came to 5 bases and at J to 2 bases, leaving 17 bases not matched to a gene. Per the germline V gene, CDR1 is MDHEN and CDR2 is SYDVKM. The CDR3 spans 19 residues. The CDR3 region has the DNA TGTGCCAGCAGTGGATCGCAGGGGTTCCTAGCGGGGCTCACAGATACGCAGTATTTT. As protein: CASSGSQGFLAGLTDTQYF.

This chain connects TRBV10-3 to TRBJ2-5; unclear D gene. Germline CDR1 reads ENHRY; CDR2 reads SYGVKD. This CDR3 has 13 amino acids. The V end was cut by 6 bases, the J end by 2 bases, with 10 bases between. CDR3 amino acids: CAIRSTEQETQYF. The CDR3 coding sequence is TGTGCCATCAGGTCTACAGAACAAGAGACCCAGTACTTC.

The V call is TRBV7-3, the J call TRBJ2-1; 9 bases match TRBD2. V lost 2 bases, J lost 2 bases, and 4 bases stayed unmatched. Germline V gene lookup returns CDR1 SGHTA and CDR2 FQGTGA. The CDR3 is made up of 16 amino acids. Here the CDR3 DNA reads TGTGCCAGCAGCTTAGGGACTAGCTTAACCTACAATGAGCAGTTCTTC. Its translation: CASSLGTSLTYNEQFF.

This clone came up once. The chain joins TRBV5-8 to TRBJ2-7; 12 nucleotides agree with TRBD2. J was trimmed by 5 bases and V by 4 bases; bases with no gene match: 4. Germline-derived CDR1 and CDR2 are SGHTS and YDEGEE. This CDR3 comprises 14 residues. CDR3 sequence reads: CASSRLAGVDEQYF. The CDR3 coding sequence is TGTGCCAGCAGCCGACTAGCGGGGGTCGACGAGCAGTACTTC.

CDR3 in amino acids: CASSMGQRSSYEQYF. CDR3 DNA sequence: TGTGCCAGTAGTATGGGACAGAGGAGCTCCTACGAGCAGTACTTC. V usage is TRBV19 and J usage is TRBJ2-7, with 7 nucleotides matching TRBD1. The germline CDR1 and CDR2 sequences are LNHDA and SQIVND (reference sequence). The V and J ends lost 3 bases and 0 bases, in that order; junction bases with no gene match: 5. There are 15 residues in the CDR3.

J is TRBJ2-3 and V is TRBV9, with TRBD2 identical over 7 bases. The CDR3 is 13 residues long. Germline CDR1 SGDLS, CDR2 YYNGEE. The ends lost 7 bases at V and 3 bases at J; junction bases unmatched: 5. The CDR3 is CASRSGVTDTQYF. CDR3 DNA sequence: TGTGCCAGCCGGAGCGGGGTTACAGATACGCAGTATTTT.

The chain is built from TRBV9 and TRBJ2-4, with a possible D match to TRBD1 (6 bases). CDR1 SGDLS and CDR2 YYNGEE come from the germline V gene. Trimming removed 4 bases from V and 0 bases from J, with 14 bases in between. This CDR3 has 16 residues. CDR3 sequence: CASSPGQRLAKNIQYF. CDR3 bases: TGTGCCAGCAGCCCTGGACAGAGACTAGCCAAAAACATTCAGTACTTC.

V is TRBV5-1 and J is TRBJ2-1, with 7 bases lining up with TRBD1. J was trimmed by 3 bases and V by 4 bases; bases with no gene match: 13. Germline lookup yields CDR1 SGHRS and CDR2 YFSETQ. This CDR3 has 17 amino acids. The CDR3: CASSPAGTDTFYNEQFF. DNA for the CDR3: TGCGCCAGCAGCCCAGCCGGGACAGACACCTTCTACAATGAGCAGTTCTTC.

The chain joins TRBV30 to TRBJ2-3, with 11 bases that match TRBD1. The trim removed 0 bases at V and 5 bases at J, leaving 4 bases unmatched. CDR1 and CDR2 from the germline V gene are GTSNPN and SVGIG (reference sequence). This CDR3 has 15 amino acids. The CDR3 loop reads CAWSVGTGGRDTQYF. CDR3 DNA sequence: TGTGCCTGGAGTGTAGGGACAGGGGGGAGAGATACGCAGTATTTT.

This clone was counted between two and nine times. The chain links TRBV10-3 to TRBJ2-1; 7 nucleotides line up with TRBD1. Germline lookup yields CDR1 ENHRY and CDR2 SYGVKD. The V segment lost 4 bases and the J segment 7 bases; nucleotides outside the gene matches: 7. CDR3 length: 14 residues. The CDR3 protein is CAISVETGRNEQFF. CDR3 coding DNA: TGTGCCATCAGTGTCGAGACAGGGAGAAATGAGCAGTTCTTC.

V is TRBV10-3 and J is TRBJ2-1, with 7 bases aligning to TRBD2. Germline-derived CDR1 and CDR2 are ENHRY and SYGVKD. V dropped 2 bases and J dropped 9; count of bases not matched to a gene: 10. The CDR3 runs to 15 residues. The CDR3 coding sequence is TGTGCCATCAGTGAGGGCGGGGGTTACAATAGTGAGCAGTTCTTC. Protein sequence: CAISEGGGYNSEQFF.

The chain combines TRBV10-3 with TRBJ2-3, with TRBD2 identical over 7 bases. Unmatched junction bases numbered 1, after V lost 6 bases and J lost 1 base. The CDR3 covers 13 residues. Germline V CDR1 and CDR2: ENHRY, SYGVKD. CDR3 loop: CAISLAGTDTQYF. As DNA, the CDR3 is TGTGCCATCAGCCTAGCGGGCACAGATACGCAGTATTTT.

This clone turned up a few times. This sequence joins TRBV4-3 and TRBJ1-3; 11 nucleotides align to TRBD1. V dropped 1 base and J dropped 4; count of bases not matched to a gene: 0. Germline CDR1 and CDR2: LGHNA and YSLEER. The CDR3 runs to 15 residues. The CDR3 sequence is CASSQGTGGGNTIYF. CDR3 DNA sequence: TGCGCCAGCAGCCAAGGGACAGGGGGCGGAAACACCATATATTTT.

The sample holds a few counts of this clone. The rearrangement joins TRBV9 to TRBJ1-1; the match to TRBD1 covers 7 bases. The CDR3 loop spans 13 amino acids. After removal of 0 bases from V and 10 bases from J, the junction contained 6 bases not matched to a gene. The germline V gene has CDR1 SGDLS and CDR2 YYNGEE. The CDR3 DNA is TGTGCCAGCAGCGTAGGAGGGGGCGGAGGAGCTTTCTTT. Encoded protein: CASSVGGGGGAFF.

This sequence joins TRBV19 and TRBJ1-1; no clear D gene. Trimming stripped 6 bases from V and 4 bases from J, with 9 bases between. The CDR3 length is 12 residues. The V gene's germline CDR1 is LNHDA and CDR2 SQIVND (reference sequence). The CDR3 reads CASSVTGTEAFF. Written as DNA, the CDR3 is TGTGCCAGTAGCGTCACGGGCACTGAAGCTTTCTTT.